One T cell receptor (beta chain) is described in this entry. This sample is drawn from a study of blood T cell repertoires in COVID-19. Study-wide context: The United States, Italy and Spain were the sources of the acute and convalescent COVID-19 samples. Nucleic acid was either cDNA or gDNA, and it came from T cells, B-cell-depleted T cells, or PBMCs.

From germline, CDR1 is SGHNT and CDR2 YYREEE (reference sequence). Trimming left V 0 bases short and J 3 bases short, with 8 bases between. This CDR3 is 14 amino acids long. Original analysis: Reference gene primer amplification gave nucleated cell count estimates. Only in-frame clones appear in the TCRdb table, and some are missing; sequencing was by immunoSEQ multiplex PCR. Clone size and V and J calls were adopted from that table, with D and trimming inferred from the DNA. Here the sample spans 90,000 or so clones, about three quarters being singletons. This TCR was recovered from a woman older than 75 with acute or convalescent COVID-19. The sample taken for sequencing was peripheral blood. The chain is built from TRBV5-4 and TRBJ2-3, with D unclear. The CDR3 here is CASSLAGQTDTQYF. The CDR3 DNA reads TGTGCCAGCAGCTTGGCTGGGCAGACAGATACGCAGTATTTT.